One and the same sample provided the 26 T cell receptor beta chains below, sequenced in a study of long-term antiretroviral therapy in people with HIV. Running of the v3.0 immunoSEQ assay took place at survey level. The assay was immunoSEQ multiplex PCR, and TCRdb's table has in-frame clones only and misses some. Of about 22,000 clones listed, approximately 76% are singletons. This sample comprised unsorted PBMCs, obtained less than 1.8 years before starting antiretroviral therapy. All receptors derive from a woman between 35 and 50 years old with HIV.

This chain uses TRBV14 with TRBJ2-6; D call uncertain. Germline V gene data show CDR1 as SGHDN and CDR2 as FVKESK. Trimming stripped 1 base from V and 2 bases from J, with 9 bases between. The CDR3 sequence is 16 residues long. For the CDR3, the DNA is TGTGCCAGCAGCCAAGTGAACATACCTGGGGCCAACGTCCTGACTTTC. Protein product: CASSQVNIPGANVLTF.

The chain has TRBV4-2 and TRBJ1-3; D is unresolved. The length of the CDR3 is 16 residues. Germline-derived CDR1 and CDR2 are LGHNA and YNFKEQ. Trimming cost V 0 bases and J 5 bases, with 14 bases left between them. The CDR3 spells CASSQDVEGRRNTIYF. In DNA form, the CDR3 reads TGTGCCAGCAGCCAAGATGTGGAGGGTCGGAGAAACACCATATATTTT.

A few counts support this clone. This sequence joins TRBV7-8 and TRBJ1-5; maybe TRBD1 (6 bases). The germline CDR1 and CDR2 sequences are SGHVS and FQNEAQ. The CDR3 extends over 15 amino acids. V lost 3 bases and J 3 bases, leaving 12 bases between the germline ends. The CDR3 loop is CASSLSPGANQPQHF. CDR3 nucleotides: TGTGCCAGCAGCTTGAGCCCAGGGGCCAATCAGCCCCAGCATTTT.

This rearrangement joins TRBV6-6 to TRBJ2-3; D possibly corresponds to TRBD2 (6 bases). Trimming took off 6 bases at V and 4 bases at J, with 17 bases between the two ends. Looked up from germline, CDR1 is MNHNY and CDR2 is SVGAGI (reference sequence). The CDR3 runs 15 residues. The CDR3 is CASRRDVGGSDTQYF. CDR3 coding DNA: TGTGCCAGCAGACGGGACGTAGGAGGGTCAGATACGCAGTATTTT.

This chain joins TRBV5-4 and TRBJ2-6; 12 positions agree with TRBD1. The CDR3 covers 19 residues. V lost 4 bases to trimming and J lost 0 bases; unmatched junction nucleotides: 8. The germline CDR1 and CDR2 sequences are SGHNT and YYREEE (reference sequence). The chain's CDR3 is CASSQGTGGLNSGANVLTF. The CDR3 bases are TGTGCCAGCAGCCAGGGGACAGGGGGCCTCAACTCTGGGGCCAACGTCCTGACTTTC.

The J gene is TRBJ1-1, the V gene TRBV4-3, with D unclear. The V gene lost 0 bases and the J gene lost 0 bases, with 8 bases spanning the gap. CDR1 LGHNA and CDR2 YSLEER come from the germline V gene. This CDR3 is built from 15 residues. CDR3 loop: CASSQERTVNTEAFF. CDR3 bases: TGCGCCAGCAGCCAAGAAAGGACTGTGAACACTGAAGCTTTCTTT.

V is TRBV5-1 and J is TRBJ1-5; perhaps TRBD1 as D (6 bases). Trimming pared 4 bases from V and 5 bases from J, leaving 10 bases between. CDR3 length: 13 amino acids. Germline V CDR1 and CDR2: SGHRS, YFSETQ. The CDR3 loop is CASSQNRDQPQHF. DNA of the CDR3: TGCGCCAGCAGCCAAAACAGGGATCAGCCCCAGCATTTT.

The chain links TRBV7-9 to TRBJ2-6, with a tentative D call TRBD1 (5 bases). In germline, CDR1 is SEHNR, CDR2 FQNEAQ (reference sequence). The CDR3 is made up of 14 amino acids. The V and J ends lost 3 bases and 4 bases respectively, with 7 bases between them. The CDR3 spells CASSLTVGANVLTF. For the CDR3, the DNA is TGTGCCAGCAGCTTGACAGTGGGGGCCAACGTCCTGACTTTC.

This chain connects TRBV7-6 to TRBJ1-1; D gene unclear. The CDR3 is 12 amino acids. CDR1 and CDR2 from the germline V gene are SGHVS and FNYEAQ. V was cut by 4 bases and J by 1 base, with 4 bases left in between. CDR3 DNA sequence: TGTGCCAGCAGCTATAGGAACACTGAAGCTTTCTTT. Amino acids: CASSYRNTEAFF.

V and J are TRBV7-7 and TRBJ2-2; D is uncertain. The length of the CDR3 is 13 residues. The germline CDR1 and CDR2 sequences are SSHAT and FNYEAQ (reference sequence). Trimming cost V 3 bases and J 3 bases, with 5 bases left between them. In DNA, the CDR3 is TGTGCCAGCAGCTTTATCGACACCGGGGAGCTGTTTTTT. It specifies CASSFIDTGELFF.

The chain joins TRBV14 to TRBJ2-3; 9 nucleotides match TRBD1. The CDR3 is 21 residues long. Per germline, CDR1 SGHDN and CDR2 FVKESK. Trimming cost V 4 bases and J 0 bases; bases outside gene matches: 20. Here the CDR3 reads CASSRARFTGGTGTSTDTQYF. In DNA form, the CDR3 reads TGTGCCAGCAGCCGGGCAAGGTTTACAGGCGGGACAGGGACTAGCACAGATACGCAGTATTTT.

V usage is TRBV4-2 and J usage is TRBJ1-2; no clear D. V was trimmed by 8 bases and J by 6 bases, leaving 7 bases between them. Per germline, CDR1 LGHNA and CDR2 YNFKEQ. The CDR3 is 10 amino acids. The CDR3 spells CASGVNGYTF. CDR3 in DNA: TGTGCCAGCGGGGTTAATGGCTACACCTTC.

This sequence joins TRBV19 and TRBJ2-1; D uncertain. The CDR3 loop spans 16 amino acids. Germline CDR1 is LNHDA and CDR2 is SQIVND (reference sequence). V lost 4 bases and J 0 bases, leaving 13 bases between the germline ends. This chain's CDR3 is CASSTPPRNSYNEQFF. The CDR3 DNA sequence: TGTGCCAGTAGTACTCCCCCCAGAAACTCCTACAATGAGCAGTTCTTC.

The chain links TRBV6-1 to TRBJ2-7; TRBD1 aligns across 7 bases. The CDR3 runs 14 residues. Unmatched junction bases numbered 0, after V lost 1 base and J lost 0 bases. The V gene's germline CDR1 is MNHNS and CDR2 SASEGT. CDR3: CASSEGDSSYEQYF. The CDR3 coding sequence is TGTGCCAGCAGTGAAGGGGACAGCTCCTACGAGCAGTACTTC.

The CDR3 loop reads CATKALAGWDNEQFF. The CDR3 DNA reads TGTGCCACTAAAGCGCTAGCGGGATGGGACAATGAGCAGTTCTTC. This chain connects TRBV19 to TRBJ2-1; 9 nucleotides agree with TRBD2. After removal of 10 bases from V and 5 bases from J, the junction contained 12 bases not matched to a gene. CDR3 length: 15 amino acids. Per the germline V gene, CDR1 is LNHDA and CDR2 is SQIVND (reference sequence).

The chain carries TRBV5-5 and TRBJ2-5; D might be TRBD2 (5 bases). In germline, CDR1 is SGHKS, CDR2 YYEKEE (reference sequence). CDR3 length: 14 residues. The V and J ends lost 4 bases and 3 bases respectively, with 13 bases between them. CDR3 bases: TGTGCCAGCAGCCTTGGAGGTCGGGAAGAGACCCAGTACTTC. Translated, it gives CASSLGGREETQYF.

This chain connects TRBV15 to TRBJ2-1; D unclear. V was pared by 7 bases and J by 7 bases, with 11 bases between. Germline lookup yields CDR1 LNHNV and CDR2 YYDKDF (reference sequence). CDR3 length equals 12 residues. Here the CDR3 DNA reads TGTGCCACCACCCCCGGACGGAATGAGCAGTTCTTC. It specifies CATTPGRNEQFF.

The chain is built from TRBV19 and TRBJ2-7, with D hard to call. Germline CDR1 LNHDA, CDR2 SQIVND (reference sequence). Between the trimmed V and J ends, which lost 10 bases and 0 bases, there was a span of 19 bases. The CDR3 has 15 amino acids. The CDR3 loop reads CATSWGSEASYEQYF. In DNA form, the CDR3 reads TGTGCCACCAGTTGGGGATCTGAAGCCTCCTACGAGCAGTACTTC.

The chain uses TRBV5-8 and TRBJ2-7, with D perhaps being TRBD1 or TRBD2 (5 bases each). Germline CDR1 and CDR2: SGHTS and YDEGEE. The CDR3 runs 14 residues. V was clipped by 4 bases and J by 3 bases, with 14 bases between them. This CDR3 reads CASSLGEPLYEQYF. The CDR3 DNA follows: TGTGCCAGCAGCCTGGGGGAGCCCCTCTACGAGCAGTACTTC.

This rearrangement joins TRBV30 to TRBJ1-3; D perhaps matches TRBD1 (5 bases). The germline V and J ends were trimmed by 4 bases and 0 bases, with 13 bases remaining between them. In germline, CDR1 is GTSNPN, CDR2 SVGIG (reference sequence). This CDR3 contains 15 residues. CDR3 DNA sequence: TGTGCCTGGAATTCAGGGCCAAACTCTGGAAACACCATATATTTT. This encodes CAWNSGPNSGNTIYF.

The rearrangement joins TRBV5-1 to TRBJ2-2; D is undetermined. CDR1 is SGHRS, CDR2 YFSETQ, per germline. Trimming removed 0 bases at V and 5 bases at J, with 5 bases between. There are 13 residues in the CDR3. The CDR3 spells CASSLDGTGELFF. Written as DNA, the CDR3 is TGCGCCAGCAGCTTGGATGGGACCGGGGAGCTGTTTTTT.

This chain connects TRBV7-2 to TRBJ1-3; D unclear. CDR3 length: 12 residues. V lost 10 bases, J lost 8 bases, and 15 bases lay in between. From germline, CDR1 is SGHTA and CDR2 FQGNSA. CDR3 sequence: CATRSSPHTIYF. Here the CDR3 DNA reads TGTGCCACGCGGAGCAGCCCCCACACCATATATTTT. Full variable domain (outside the CDR3, taken from reference TRBV7-2 and TRBJ1-3): GAGVSQSPSNKVTEKGKDVELRCDPISGHTALYWYRQSLGQGLEFLIYFQGNSAPDKSGLPSDRFSAERTGGSVSTLTIQRTQQEDSAVYLCATRSSPHTIYFGEGSWLTVV.

V and J are TRBV28 and TRBJ1-1; D gene ambiguous. V was cut by 6 bases and J by 7 bases, with 6 bases left in between. The CDR3 spans 10 residues. CDR1 is MDHEN and CDR2 is SYDVKM in the germline V gene. This CDR3 is CASSGYEAFF. CDR3 sequence (DNA): TGTGCCAGCAGCGGATATGAAGCTTTCTTT.

V usage is TRBV7-9 and J usage is TRBJ2-3; D is possibly TRBD2 (5 bases). CDR3 size: 12 residues. Deletions cut 5 bases from V and 4 bases from J, with 7 bases between. Per germline, CDR1 SEHNR and CDR2 FQNEAQ (reference sequence). CDR3 sequence (DNA): TGTGCCAGCAGCCCGGACTCAGATACGCAGTATTTT. This translates into CASSPDSDTQYF.

Comments on this clone: At one boundary the junction diverges from the germline segment, which might be a read error. The V call is TRBV6-1, the J call TRBJ1-2, with D possibly being TRBD1 (5 bases). There are 14 residues in the CDR3. In germline, CDR1 is MNHNS, CDR2 SASEGT. CDR3 bases: TGTGCCAGCAGTGACCGCGGGGCGCCTCCACTTCGGGCCTTC. This translates into CASSDRGAPPLRAF.

The V gene is TRBV6-6, the J gene TRBJ2-5, with 8 bases fitting TRBD1. Germline V CDR1 and CDR2: MNHNY, SVGAGI (reference sequence). V was clipped by 4 bases and J by 2 bases; unmatched bases: 6. This CDR3 region has 15 residues. The CDR3 loop is CASSSHDRGQETQYF. For the CDR3, the DNA is TGTGCCAGCAGTTCTCATGACAGGGGACAAGAGACCCAGTACTTC.